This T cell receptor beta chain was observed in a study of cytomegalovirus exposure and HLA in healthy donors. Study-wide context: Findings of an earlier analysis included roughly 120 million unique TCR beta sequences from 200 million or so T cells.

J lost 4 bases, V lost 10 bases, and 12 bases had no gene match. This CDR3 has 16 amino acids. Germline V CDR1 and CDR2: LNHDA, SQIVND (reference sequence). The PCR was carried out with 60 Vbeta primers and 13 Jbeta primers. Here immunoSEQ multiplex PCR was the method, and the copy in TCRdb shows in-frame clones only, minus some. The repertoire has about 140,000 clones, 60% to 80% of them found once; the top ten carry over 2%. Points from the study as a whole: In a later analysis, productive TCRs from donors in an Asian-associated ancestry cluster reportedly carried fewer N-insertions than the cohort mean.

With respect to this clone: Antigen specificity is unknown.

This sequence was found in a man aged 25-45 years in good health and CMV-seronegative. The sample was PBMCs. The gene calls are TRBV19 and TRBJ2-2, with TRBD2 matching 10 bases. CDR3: CATDYGLAASTGELFF. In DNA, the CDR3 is TGTGCCACCGACTACGGACTAGCGGCCAGCACCGGGGAGCTGTTTTTT.